This TCR beta chain was documented in a study of cytomegalovirus exposure and HLA in healthy donors. Study-level points and caveats: Researchers catalogued some 160 TCR beta chains as cytomegalovirus-associated. CMV antigen specificity of a few CMV-associated chains was confirmed in vitro.

The CDR3 spans 12 residues. The V gene's germline CDR1 is MGHDK and CDR2 SYGVNS. Between the trimmed V and J ends, which lost 7 bases and 6 bases, there was a span of 9 bases. As to this clone: Its antigen is not known.

TCRdb keeps only in-frame clones here, not all; method: immunoSEQ multiplex PCR. The repertoire holds fewer than 250,000 clones, around 87% seen once, with 2.6% in the top ten. The sequenced sample was PBMCs. The chain is built from TRBV25-1 and TRBJ2-2; D is unresolved. The receptor comes from a man between 18 and 29 years old in good health and CMV-seronegative. The CDR3 DNA reads as TGTGCCAGCACCCGAGAAGCCGGGGAGCTGTTTTTT. Its translation is CASTREAGELFF.